This T cell receptor (beta chain) was obtained from a study of T cells expressing NK-cell markers. Study conclusions and caveats: As a fraction of CD8+ T cells, dominant NKG2C+ clonotypes reached roughly 1.0-7.5% in more than five donors. Whether expanded NKG2C+ T cell clones were HCMV specific stayed uncertain.

As the method of synthesis, 5'RACE template switching with UMIs yielded TCR beta cDNA. TCRdb re-called the 5' RACE reads; every CDR3 protein appears as one record, without DNA. The sample data list about 390,000 distinct CDR3 sequences. CDR1 and CDR2 (germline): SGHDN, FVKESK. The CDR3 is 15 amino acids. Concerning this clonotype itself: Its target is not known.

This chain connects TRBV14 to TRBJ2-2; the TCRdb call, TRBD2, lacks DNA for checking. Material for sequencing was blood T cells: a sorted CD56 or NKG2C T cell subset, CD4+ or CD8+ T cells, or bulk PBMC T cells (not recorded which). The receptor was isolated from a woman aged 45-65 years in good health. CDR3 sequence: CASSLLAGGRGELFF.